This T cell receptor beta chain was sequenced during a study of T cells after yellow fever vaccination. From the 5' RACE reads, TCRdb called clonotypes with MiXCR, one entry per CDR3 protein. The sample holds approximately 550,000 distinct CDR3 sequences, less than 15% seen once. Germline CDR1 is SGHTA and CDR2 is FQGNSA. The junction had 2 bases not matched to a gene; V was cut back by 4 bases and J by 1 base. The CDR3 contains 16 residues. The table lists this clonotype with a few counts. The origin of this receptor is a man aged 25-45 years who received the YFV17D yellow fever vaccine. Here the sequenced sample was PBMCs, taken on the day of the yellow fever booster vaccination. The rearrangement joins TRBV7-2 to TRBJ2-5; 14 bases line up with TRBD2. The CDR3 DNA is TGTGCCAGCAGCTCCGGGACTAGCGGGGGCCAAGAGACCCAGTACTTC. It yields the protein CASSSGTSGGQETQYF.